The rows below give T cell receptor beta chains drawn from one sample of a study of cytomegalovirus exposure and HLA in healthy donors. Clones were sequenced by immunoSEQ multiplex PCR, and TCRdb holds only the in-frame ones, with some missing. The table includes 200,000 or so clones, around 82% detected once. The specimen sequenced was PBMCs. These TCRs come from a woman under 40 in good health and CMV-seronegative. The CDR3 runs from the conserved cysteine through the conserved F or W. Each record gives: clone size, V gene, J gene, D gene, CDR3 protein, CDR3 DNA. A D gene is named only where the DNA matches it firmly. Expanded clones get a size class; other rows say once, few or many, or leave the size out.

few,TRBV6-5,TRBJ1-2,TRBD1,CASSTTGTGYPF,TGTGCCAGCAGTACGACAGGGACTGGCTACCCCTTC
NA,TRBV28,TRBJ2-1,TRBD2,CASLIAGGDEQFF,TGTGCCAGCTTGATTGCGGGAGGCGATGAGCAGTTCTTC
NA,TRBV10-3,TRBJ2-1,TRBD2,CAISDRDYHSYNEQFF,TGTGCCATCAGTGATCGGGACTACCATTCCTACAATGAGCAGTTCTTC
NA,TRBV7-9,TRBJ2-4,NA,CASSSGTNKNIQYF,TGTGCCAGCAGCTCTGGGACAAACAAAAACATTCAGTACTTC
NA,TRBV7-9,TRBJ2-7,TRBD1,CSSAWTGDEQYF,TGTTCCAGCGCTTGGACAGGCGACGAGCAGTACTTC
NA,TRBV5-1,TRBJ2-1,NA,CASSERLATRNKIGQFF,TGCGCCAGCAGCGAGCGTCTAGCGACGCGTAACAAGATAGGGCAGTTCTTC
NA,TRBV10-3,TRBJ2-7,NA,CAIRGTTYEQYF,TGTGCCATCAGAGGGACAACCTACGAGCAGTACTTC
NA,TRBV2,TRBJ2-1,NA,CASKRGSSYNEQFF,TGTGCCAGCAAAAGGGGGAGCTCCTACAATGAGCAGTTCTTC
NA,TRBV29-1,TRBJ2-1,TRBD2,CSAGVAGERDNEQFF,TGCAGCGCGGGGGTAGCGGGAGAACGGGACAATGAGCAGTTCTTC
NA,TRBV2,TRBJ2-2,TRBD2,CASKTSPGELFF,TGTGCCAGCAAGACTAGCCCCGGGGAGCTGTTTTTT
NA,TRBV9,TRBJ2-7,TRBD1,CASSVGQGAYEQYF,TGTGCCAGCAGCGTAGGACAGGGGGCCTACGAGCAGTACTTC
NA,TRBV27,TRBJ2-1,NA,CASSLIRGGTWDEQFF,TGTGCCAGCAGTTTGATTAGGGGGGGCACTTGGGATGAGCAGTTCTTC
NA,TRBV10-3,TRBJ2-5,TRBD2,CAISESTNLAGGTQYF,TGTGCCATCAGTGAGTCGACTAATCTAGCGGGAGGGACCCAGTACTTC
NA,TRBV10-3,TRBJ2-5,TRBD1,CAAGQGQETQYF,TGTGCCGCCGGACAGGGCCAAGAGACCCAGTACTTC
NA,TRBV7-9,TRBJ1-6,NA,CASSLRGADNLPLHF,TGTGCCAGCAGCTTACGCGGCGCTGATAATTTACCCCTCCACTTT
NA,TRBV4-2,TRBJ2-1,TRBD2,CASSQGRTSDLSEQFF,TGTGCCAGCAGCCAAGGTCGGACTAGCGATCTAAGTGAGCAGTTCTTC
NA,TRBV5-1,TRBJ1-2,TRBD1,CASSSGQGPSSGYTF,TGCGCCAGCAGCAGTGGACAGGGACCCTCCTCAGGCTACACCTTC
NA,TRBV15,TRBJ1-4,NA,CATSRPYSEEREKLFF,TGTGCCACCAGCAGACCCTACAGTGAAGAAAGGGAAAAACTGTTTTTT
NA,TRBV5-4,TRBJ1-1,NA,CASSPPTGGNTEAFF,TGTGCCAGCAGCCCCCCGACTGGAGGGAACACTGAAGCTTTCTTT
NA,TRBV5-4,TRBJ2-5,TRBD1,CASSSPGTGGQETQYF,TGTGCCAGCAGCTCGCCGGGGACAGGGGGACAAGAGACCCAGTACTTC
NA,TRBV19,TRBJ1-4,NA,CASSPSTINEKLFF,TGTGCCAGTTCGCCATCGACTATTAATGAAAAACTGTTTTTT
NA,TRBV7-2,TRBJ1-2,NA,CASSADGYGGYTF,TGTGCCAGCAGCGCAGACGGATACGGGGGCTACACCTTC
NA,TRBV4-1,TRBJ1-4,NA,CASSHLVAREKLFF,TGCGCCAGCAGCCACCTCGTGGCTAGGGAAAAACTGTTTTTT